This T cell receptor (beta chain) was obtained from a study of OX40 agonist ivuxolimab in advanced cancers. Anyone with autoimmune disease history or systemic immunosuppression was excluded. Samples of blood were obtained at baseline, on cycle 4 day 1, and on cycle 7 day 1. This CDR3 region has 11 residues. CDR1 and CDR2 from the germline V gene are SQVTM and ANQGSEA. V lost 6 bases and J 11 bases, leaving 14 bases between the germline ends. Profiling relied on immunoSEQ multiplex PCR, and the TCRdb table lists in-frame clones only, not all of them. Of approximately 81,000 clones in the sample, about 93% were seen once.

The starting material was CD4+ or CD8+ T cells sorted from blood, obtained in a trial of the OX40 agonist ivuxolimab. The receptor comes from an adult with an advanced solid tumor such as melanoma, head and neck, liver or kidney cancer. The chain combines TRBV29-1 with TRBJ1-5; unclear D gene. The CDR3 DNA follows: TGCAGCGTCCCGTTTGGCGGGGCCCAGCATTTT. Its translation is CSVPFGGAQHF.